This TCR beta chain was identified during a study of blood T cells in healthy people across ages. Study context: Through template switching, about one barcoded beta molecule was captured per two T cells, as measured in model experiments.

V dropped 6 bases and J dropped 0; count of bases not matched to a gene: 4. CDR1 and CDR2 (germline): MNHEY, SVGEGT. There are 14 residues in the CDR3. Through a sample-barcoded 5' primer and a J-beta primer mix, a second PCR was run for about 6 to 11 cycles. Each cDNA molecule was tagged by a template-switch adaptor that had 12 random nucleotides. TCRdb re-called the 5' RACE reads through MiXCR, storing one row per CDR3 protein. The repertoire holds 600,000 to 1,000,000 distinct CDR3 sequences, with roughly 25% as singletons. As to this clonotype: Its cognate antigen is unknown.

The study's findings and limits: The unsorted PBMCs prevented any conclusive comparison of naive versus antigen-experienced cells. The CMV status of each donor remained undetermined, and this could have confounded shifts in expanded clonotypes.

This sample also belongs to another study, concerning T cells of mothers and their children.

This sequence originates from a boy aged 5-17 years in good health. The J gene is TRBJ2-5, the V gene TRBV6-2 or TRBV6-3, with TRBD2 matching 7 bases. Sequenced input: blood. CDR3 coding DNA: TGTGCCAGCAGATTACTAGCGAACCAAGAGACCCAGTACTTC. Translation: CASRLLANQETQYF.